This TCR beta chain was obtained from a study of blood T cell repertoires in COVID-19. Assay used: immunoSEQ multiplex PCR; TCRdb lists only in-frame clones, some missing. This repertoire shows some 200,000 clones, about 78% found once; its top ten account for roughly 17%. Sequenced: PBMCs or T cells enriched from blood (not recorded which). This TCR was sampled from a woman aged 45-65 years who had recovered from COVID-19.

CDR3 sequence reads: CAWTRQGSPKAFF. The CDR3 DNA follows: TGTGCCTGGACCCGACAGGGGAGTCCTAAAGCTTTCTTT. The J gene is TRBJ1-1, the V gene TRBV30; the match to TRBD1 covers 8 bases. Germline V lookup: CDR1 GTSNPN, CDR2 SVGIG (reference sequence). This CDR3 region has 13 residues. V lost 4 bases to trimming and J lost 9 bases; unmatched junction nucleotides: 10.